These 4 T cell receptor beta chains were all obtained from the same sample, sequenced in a study of technical replicates of blood from several donors. Sequenced by immunoSEQ multiplex PCR; TCRdb stores in-frame clones only, minus some. This table has roughly 50,000 clones, about 95% appearing once. The source material was PBMCs. The receptors come from a human donor in good health. Some clones in this sample may be carry-over from other donors' samples.

The chain links TRBV5-1 to TRBJ2-5; D ambiguous. CDR1 SGHRS and CDR2 YFSETQ come from the germline V gene. The V gene lost 0 bases and the J gene lost 1 base, with 7 bases spanning the gap. This CDR3 spans 14 amino acids. DNA of the CDR3: TGCGCCAGCAGCTTGGGGTCTACCCAAGAGACCCAGTACTTC. As protein: CASSLGSTQETQYF.

V gene TRBV4-3 combines with J gene TRBJ2-3, with TRBD2 as a possible D gene (6 bases). The V gene's germline CDR1 is LGHNA and CDR2 YSLEER. Trimming cost V 3 bases and J 0 bases, with 19 bases left between them. The CDR3 length is 18 residues. This CDR3 is CASSHSSSRGRSTDTQYF. The CDR3 region has the DNA TGCGCCAGCAGCCATTCTTCAAGTCGGGGGAGGAGCACAGATACGCAGTATTTT.

The rearrangement uses TRBV15 and TRBJ2-2, with 14 bases fitting TRBD2. Germline V gives CDR1 LNHNV, CDR2 YYDKDF (reference sequence). The CDR3 runs 20 residues. With 1 base clipped from V and 1 base from J, the junction kept 8 bases outside the gene matches. The CDR3 sequence is CATSRVPGLAGEMNTGELFF. The CDR3 DNA sequence: TGTGCCACCAGCAGAGTCCCGGGACTAGCGGGGGAGATGAACACCGGGGAGCTGTTTTTT.

In regard to this clone: Other DNA sequences in the sample encode the same CDR3. The rearrangement links TRBV2 to TRBJ2-3, with TRBD2 matching 12 bases. This CDR3 spans 16 amino acids. V lost 6 bases, J lost 0 bases, and 4 bases stayed unmatched. Germline V gene lookup returns CDR1 SNHLY and CDR2 FYNNEI. The CDR3 region has the DNA TGTGCCAGCAGAGCAGGACTAGCGGGGAGCACAGATACGCAGTATTTT. The encoded protein is CASRAGLAGSTDTQYF.